The clone carrying this T cell receptor beta chain was observed a few times. The antigen remains undetermined. This entry comes from a study of vaccination and CD4 T cells after COVID-19. Study background: Post-vaccine sampling followed dose two by a median 72 days (range 14 to 241).

Cultured CD4+ T-cell DNA underwent Oncomine TCR Beta short-read sequencing. TCRdb redid the calling of the PCR reads with MiXCR, one entry per CDR3 protein. The sample lists about 22,000 distinct CDR3 sequences, about 33% occurring once. The length of the CDR3 is 13 residues. V shed 8 bases and J shed 0 bases, with 5 bases lying between them. From germline, CDR1 is MNHEY and CDR2 SVGEGT. Treatment given: approximately 9-day PBMC culture with coronavirus spike peptide pools or control peptides (ViraFEST assay). The chain recombines TRBV6-2 or TRBV6-3 with TRBJ1-6; D not resolved. Sequenced input: cultured CD4+ T cells from blood. This TCR was sampled from a human donor with COVID-19. CDR3 residues: CASHSSYNSPLHF. DNA of the CDR3: TGTGCCAGCCACAGCTCCTATAATTCACCCCTCCACTTT.